What follows are 8 T cell receptor beta chains derived from one specimen sequenced in a study of T cell responses to AZD1222 COVID-19 vaccine. Only in-frame clones appear in the TCRdb table, and some are missing; sequencing was by immunoSEQ multiplex PCR. The table lists about 48,000 clones, about 86% of them singletons. The input for sequencing was peripheral blood, taken 28 days after the second AZD1222 dose. Receptors were obtained from an adult who received the AZD1222 COVID-19 vaccine.

This clone came up once. This chain joins TRBV9 and TRBJ1-4; maybe TRBD1 (5 bases). Trimming pared 0 bases from V and 8 bases from J, leaving 14 bases between. Germline V gene sequence: CDR1 SGDLS, CDR2 YYNGEE. CDR3 length equals 15 residues. The CDR3 here is CASSVVGEVGEKLFF. The CDR3 coding sequence is TGTGCCAGCAGCGTAGTAGGGGAAGTCGGGGAAAAACTGTTTTTT.

The chain uses TRBV19 and TRBJ1-4; D remains unclear. V was trimmed by 7 bases and J by 6 bases, leaving 24 bases between them. The V gene's germline CDR1 is LNHDA and CDR2 SQIVND (reference sequence). The length of the CDR3 is 17 residues. This CDR3 is CASTNTPLPGIDEKLFF. CDR3 bases: TGTGCCAGTACCAATACCCCTCTCCCCGGGATCGATGAAAAACTGTTTTTT.

The chain has TRBV5-1 and TRBJ2-1; D is undetermined. V was shortened by 0 bases and J by 0 bases, with 7 bases between the two germline ends. Germline V gene data show CDR1 as SGHRS and CDR2 as YFSETQ. The CDR3 runs to 15 residues. CDR3 bases: TGCGCCAGCAGCTTGGACGGAGCCTCCTACAATGAGCAGTTCTTC. Residues: CASSLDGASYNEQFF.

The V call is TRBV28, the J call TRBJ1-1; D unresolved. The CDR3 length is 13 residues. CDR1 is MDHEN and CDR2 is SYDVKM in the germline V gene. Trimming stripped 3 bases from V and 4 bases from J, with 9 bases between. Here the CDR3 DNA reads TGTGCCAGCAGTTTCGTCGAAGGCACTGAAGCTTTCTTT. Translated: CASSFVEGTEAFF.

This chain joins TRBV29-1 and TRBJ2-4, with TRBD2 identical over 14 bases. J lost 9 bases, V lost 7 bases, and 5 bases had no gene match. The CDR3 consists of 13 residues. Germline CDR1 is SQVTM and CDR2 is ANQGSEA. The CDR3 reads CSGLAGGPGIQYF. In nucleotides, the CDR3 is TGCAGCGGACTAGCGGGAGGGCCGGGCATTCAGTACTTC.

The chain employs TRBV5-5 and TRBJ2-7, with D maybe TRBD2 (7 bases). The CDR3 is made up of 16 amino acids. Deletions cut 4 bases from V and 3 bases from J, with 20 bases between. Germline-derived CDR1 and CDR2 are SGHKS and YYEKEE (reference sequence). As DNA, the CDR3 is TGTGCCAGCAGCACGGAGGGGGGGTTCATAGTCTACGAGCAGTACTTC. As protein: CASSTEGGFIVYEQYF.

V usage is TRBV10-3 and J usage is TRBJ1-1; TRBD1 agrees at 7 bases. J was trimmed by 6 bases and V by 5 bases; bases with no gene match: 9. Germline values: CDR1 ENHRY, CDR2 SYGVKD. The CDR3 loop spans 14 amino acids. As DNA, the CDR3 is TGTGCCATCAGTCAGGGGGATAATGGTCCTGAAGCTTTCTTT. Its protein product is CAISQGDNGPEAFF.

The chain uses TRBV6-2 or TRBV6-3 and TRBJ2-5; 10 positions agree with TRBD2. CDR1 and CDR2 from the germline V gene are MNHEY and SVGEGT. There are 18 residues in the CDR3. V lost 0 bases, J lost 3 bases, and 10 bases stayed unmatched. The CDR3 sequence is CASSYSGLAETQEETQYF. The CDR3 DNA reads as TGTGCCAGCAGTTACTCAGGACTAGCGGAAACCCAAGAAGAGACCCAGTACTTC.